What follows describes a single TCR beta chain. The CDR3 has 13 residues. The germline CDR1 and CDR2 sequences are SGDLS and YYNGEE. The V gene end was trimmed by 4 bases and the J gene end by 8 bases; junction bases not matched to a gene: 3. In the study's own analysis: From reference gene primer amplification, estimates of nucleated cell counts were derived. Sequencing used immunoSEQ multiplex PCR; TCRdb keeps in-frame clones, though not all of them. V and J calls and clone size are those listed in that table; D and trimming were worked out from the DNA. Among roughly 160,000 clones listed, 86% were seen once. This record belongs to a study of blood T cell repertoires in COVID-19. The wider study: From the United States, Italy and Spain came samples of acute and convalescent COVID-19. From T cells, B-cell-depleted T cells, or PBMCs came the material, which was cDNA or gDNA.

The source is a man aged 45-65 years with active or convalescent COVID-19. The chain joins TRBV9 to TRBJ1-4, with 9 bases that match TRBD1. The material sequenced was peripheral blood. The CDR3 region is CASSTGQGEKLFF. The CDR3 region has the DNA TGTGCCAGCAGCACGGGACAGGGCGAAAAACTGTTTTTT.